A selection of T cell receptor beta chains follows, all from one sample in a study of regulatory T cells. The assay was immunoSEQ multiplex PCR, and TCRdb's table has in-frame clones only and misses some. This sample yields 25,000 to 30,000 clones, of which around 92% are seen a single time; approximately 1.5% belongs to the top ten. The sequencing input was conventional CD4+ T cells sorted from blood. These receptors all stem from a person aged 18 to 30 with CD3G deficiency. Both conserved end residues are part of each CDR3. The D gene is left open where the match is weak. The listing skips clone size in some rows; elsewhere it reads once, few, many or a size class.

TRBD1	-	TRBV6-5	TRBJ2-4	CASRMGQGSVIQYF
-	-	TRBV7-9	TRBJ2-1	CASSFDLASSNEQFF
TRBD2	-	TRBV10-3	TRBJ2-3	CATTSGRIDTQYF
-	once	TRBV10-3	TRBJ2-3	CAIATGLPRKDTQYF
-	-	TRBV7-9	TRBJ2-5	CASSLVETQYF
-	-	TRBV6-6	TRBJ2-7	CASSGNAYEQYF
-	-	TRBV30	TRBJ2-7	CAWAGSGEQYF
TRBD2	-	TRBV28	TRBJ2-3	CASSFGGSVDTQYF
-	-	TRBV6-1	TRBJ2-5	CASSGVRQETQYF
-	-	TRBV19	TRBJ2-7	CASSIAPGAPYEQYF
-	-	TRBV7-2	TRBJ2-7	CASSFFEAEQYF
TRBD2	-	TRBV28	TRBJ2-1	CASSSESGGPWHEQFF
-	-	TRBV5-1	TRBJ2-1	CASSMGTDLTGSEQFF
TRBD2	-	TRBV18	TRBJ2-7	CASSPGLAGADEQYF
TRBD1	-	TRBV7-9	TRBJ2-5	CASSLSTGEQETQYF
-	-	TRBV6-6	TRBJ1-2	CASSSKGYGYTF
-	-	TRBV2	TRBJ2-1	CASSPHLPNNEQFF
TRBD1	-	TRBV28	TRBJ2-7	CASSSPGTGNPYEQYF
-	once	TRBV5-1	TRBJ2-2	CASSLFSGLAGELFF
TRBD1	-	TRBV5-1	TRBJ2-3	CASSPQGADTQYF
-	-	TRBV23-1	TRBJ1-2	CASSQKRVGLIYGYTF
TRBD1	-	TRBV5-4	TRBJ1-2	CASSFRDRGDGYTF
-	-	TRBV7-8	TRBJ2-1	CASSLEGGHYNEQFF
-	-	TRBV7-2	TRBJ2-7	CASSPPGARDYEQYF
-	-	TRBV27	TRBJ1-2	CASSLAGGGYTF
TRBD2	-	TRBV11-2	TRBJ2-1	CASSGRTRSNEQFF
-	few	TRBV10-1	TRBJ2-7	CASSESRDHEQYF
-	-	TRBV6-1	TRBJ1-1	CASSPTNRAITEAFF